This T cell receptor (beta chain) was sequenced in a study of vaccination effects on CD4 cells after COVID-19. Study information: Either the mRNA-1273 or the BNT162b2 vaccine was given to participants as two doses.

Clones were read by immunoSEQ multiplex PCR, and TCRdb kept only the in-frame ones, dropping some. The table shows roughly 45,000 clones, with roughly 75% occurring only once. As regards this clone: As yet, its antigen is unknown.

Study observations and caveats: No early post-infection timepoints were available in the study, which also included few convalescent patients.

The CDR3 consists of 14 residues. Germline lookup yields CDR1 LNHDA and CDR2 SQIVND (reference sequence). The V gene end was trimmed by 5 bases and the J gene end by 7 bases; junction bases not matched to a gene: 6. Ahead of sequencing, the ViraFEST assay grew antigen-specific CD4+ T cells using viral peptide pools. Isolation of CD4+ T cells took place after about ten days of culture. Between March and December 2020, the person had a SARS-CoV-2 infection that PCR confirmed. Every well housed around 2.1 million PBMC, which grew in culture alongside about 9.9 IU/ml IL-2 and roughly 9.8 ug/ml peptides. In the cultures, half the medium was exchanged for IL-2 medium on days 3 and 7.

The chain couples TRBV19 to TRBJ2-1, with 9 bases fitting TRBD1. The sequencing here drew on CD4+ T cells from PBMCs cultured with a peptide pool, taken before COVID-19 vaccination. This receptor was taken from a human donor who had a prior SARS-CoV-2 infection. CDR3 sequence reads: CASSLRDRENEQFF. In nucleotides, the CDR3 is TGTGCCAGTAGTCTCCGGGACAGGGAGAATGAGCAGTTCTTC.